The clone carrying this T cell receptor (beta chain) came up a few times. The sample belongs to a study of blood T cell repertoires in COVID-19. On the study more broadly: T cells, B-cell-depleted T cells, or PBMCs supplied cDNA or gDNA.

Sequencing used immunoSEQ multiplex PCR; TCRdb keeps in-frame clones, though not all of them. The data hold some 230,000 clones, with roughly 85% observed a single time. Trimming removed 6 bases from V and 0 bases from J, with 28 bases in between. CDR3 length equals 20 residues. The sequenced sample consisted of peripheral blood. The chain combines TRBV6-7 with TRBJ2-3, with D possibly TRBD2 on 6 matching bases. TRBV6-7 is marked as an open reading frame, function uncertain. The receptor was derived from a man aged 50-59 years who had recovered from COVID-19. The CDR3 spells CASRNPRAGNQTTSTDTQYF. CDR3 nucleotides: TGTGCCAGCAGAAACCCTCGAGCGGGCAACCAAACAACTAGCACAGATACGCAGTATTTT.